This TCR beta chain was observed in a study of blood T cell repertoires in COVID-19. Study context: Samples of COVID-19 (acute and convalescent) were obtained from the United States, Italy and Spain. Nucleic acid was either cDNA or gDNA, and it came from T cells, B-cell-depleted T cells, or PBMCs.

The V gene end was trimmed by 3 bases and the J gene end by 4 bases; junction bases not matched to a gene: 5. This CDR3 comprises 15 residues. CDR1 is SGDLS, CDR2 YYNGEE, per germline. There are a few counts of this clone. Authors' analysis steps: Estimation of nucleated cell counts was performed using reference gene primer amplification. Method: immunoSEQ multiplex PCR; TCRdb's copy keeps in-frame clones and lacks some. That table is the source of V, J and clone size, and D and trimming were worked out from the DNA. Counted here are 150,000 to 200,000 clones, approximately 84% occurring once; the ten biggest clones make up approximately 21%.

Sequenced material: peripheral blood. The source of this sequence is a woman of 80 years or more with acute or convalescent COVID-19. The chain carries TRBV9 and TRBJ2-5, with TRBD1 matching 11 bases. The CDR3 protein is CASSGEGQGAETQYF. The CDR3 DNA is TGTGCCAGCAGCGGAGAAGGACAGGGGGCAGAGACCCAGTACTTC.